This T cell receptor (beta chain) was recorded in a study of blood T cell repertoires in COVID-19 (dated by TCRdb to the early 2020s). For the study in its entirety: Samples from collaborators originated in the United States, Italy and Spain and spanned both the acute and convalescent phases of COVID-19. Samples were obtained from the ongoing ImmuneRACE study (first 160 participants) and from some 1,200 subjects provided by 6 global collaborators. The repertoires were made available in a free public database intended to serve as a resource for research on the immune response to SARS-CoV-2. Subjects who had been exposed to COVID-19, were actively infected with it, or had recovered from it provided the deeply sampled blood TCRbeta repertoires that made up the dataset. Where available, HLA class I and class II types were taken from metadata supplied by the sample provider and were not determined by assay-based typing. Sample metadata almost always included a de-identified subject ID, COVID-19 status, age in years and sex. The prospective study material was composed of cDNA or gDNA derived from T cells, B-cell-depleted T cells, or PBMCs. The investigation overall reported the following: The amount of clinical and demographic metadata varied by source and participant and was provided uncurated.

The immunoSEQ Assay, a bias-controlled multiplex PCR, was used to amplify TCRbeta CDR3 regions from genomic DNA. Per the original workflow: Within the assay, amplification of reference gene primers was used to estimate how many nucleated cells each sample contained. To quantify the absolute abundance of each unique TCRbeta CDR3 rearrangement, sequence reads were collapsed and filtered. For each sample, productive Simpson clonality was calculated as the square root of Simpson's diversity index over productive rearrangements. TCRdb holds this immuneACCESS table with in-frame rearrangements only. Some clones are missing; in checked studies, unresolved V genes explain under half, and the rest has no known cause. The DNA was the basis for D and trimming; V, J and clone size are from that table. The sample table contains under 150,000 clones; only one count was recorded for about four fifths of them. The ten biggest clones cover roughly 10% of the sample.

About this clone: The antigen it recognizes is unknown. The input lacks base qualities; no much larger clone sits a single base away.

Unmatched junction bases come to 2, with V trimmed by 6 bases and J by 4 bases. The CDR3 holds 14 amino acids from the cysteine to the phenylalanine. This entry keeps only the CDR3 DNA: 42 bases, framed from base 1. Looking up the germline V gene (reference sequence) yields CDR1 LNHDA and CDR2 SQIVND. The collaborating institutions used their own protocols to collect whole blood in K2EDTA tubes. Collaborator samples were shipped for TCRbeta analysis as frozen whole blood, isolated PBMCs, or DNA extracted from either sample type. The chain employs TRBV19 and TRBJ1-6; 8 central nucleotides agree with TRBD1. The source is a man in his forties with active or convalescent COVID-19. The sample comprised peripheral blood. CDR3 loop: CASRGQVYNSPLHF. The sequence in DNA is TGTGCCAGTAGGGGACAGGTTTATAATTCACCCCTCCACTTT.